This is a list of T cell receptor beta chains from one sample in a study of blood T cell repertoires in COVID-19. TCRdb's copy holds only in-frame clones and misses some; the assay was immunoSEQ multiplex PCR. The sample lists approximately 240,000 clones; 75% to 90% were seen once. The sequenced sample was PBMCs or T cells enriched from blood (not recorded which). The receptors derive from a woman between 18 and 30 years old in a cohort exposed to, infected with or recovered from COVID-19 (not recorded which). CDR3s include the opening cysteine and the closing phenylalanine or tryptophan. A D gene is named only where the DNA matches it firmly. A row's size may be missing; if present it is once, few, many or a size class.

.	TRBV9	TRBJ1-5	.	CASSVQGLGNQPQHF	TGTGCCAGCAGCGTCCAGGGGTTGGGCAATCAGCCCCAGCATTTT
TRBD2	TRBV27	TRBJ2-2	.	CASGASGRLYTGELFF	TGTGCCAGCGGGGCTAGCGGGAGACTGTACACCGGGGAGCTGTTTTTT
TRBD1	TRBV6-5	TRBJ2-5	.	CASSYSTGFIETQYF	TGTGCCAGCAGTTACTCGACAGGGTTCATAGAGACCCAGTACTTC
TRBD1	TRBV7-9	TRBJ1-1	once	CASSQRQGLGEAFF	TGTGCCAGCAGCCAACGACAGGGGCTCGGTGAAGCTTTCTTT
.	TRBV6-4	TRBJ1-5	once	CASSVHVNQPQHF	TGTGCCAGCAGCGTACATGTCAATCAGCCCCAGCATTTT
.	TRBV14	TRBJ2-5	.	CASSQEGAGPLYQETQYF	TGTGCCAGCAGCCAAGAGGGGGCAGGCCCCCTTTATCAAGAGACCCAGTACTTC
TRBD2	TRBV5-1	TRBJ2-3	once	CASSLEFSGSADTQYF	TGCGCCAGCAGCTTGGAGTTTAGCGGGAGCGCAGATACGCAGTATTTT
.	TRBV5-1	TRBJ1-4	few	CASIRDTPTNEKLFF	TGCGCCAGCATCCGTGACACCCCAACTAATGAAAAACTGTTTTTT
.	TRBV18	TRBJ1-1	.	CASSPPTGYTEAFF	TGTGCCAGCTCACCTCCTACAGGGTACACTGAAGCTTTCTTT
.	TRBV6-5	TRBJ2-7	once	CASSYGQGSYEQYF	TGTGCCAGCAGTTACGGGCAGGGCTCCTACGAGCAGTACTTC
TRBD1	TRBV5-1	TRBJ1-2	.	CASTPGQKVDGYTF	TGCGCCAGTACTCCGGGACAGAAGGTTGATGGCTACACCTTC
.	TRBV6-2/TRBV6-3	TRBJ2-1	.	CASSYPGEQFF	TGTGCCAGCAGTTACCCAGGAGAGCAGTTCTTC
TRBD1	TRBV6-1	TRBJ2-7	.	CASSDPDRGTYEQYF	TGTGCCAGCAGTGATCCTGACAGGGGCACGTACGAGCAGTACTTC
.	TRBV2	TRBJ1-6	.	CASSESRPPLHF	TGTGCCAGCAGTGAATCTAGGCCACCCCTCCACTTT
TRBD1	TRBV18	TRBJ2-4	.	CASSPRQGVQIQYF	TGTGCCAGCTCACCACGGCAGGGGGTACAGATTCAGTACTTC
.	TRBV27	TRBJ1-5	.	CASSLGSYSNQPQHF	TGTGCCAGCAGTTTAGGTTCCTATAGCAATCAGCCCCAGCATTTT
.	TRBV2	TRBJ1-3	.	CASQQGSGNTIYF	TGTGCCAGCCAACAGGGATCAGGAAACACCATATATTTT
.	TRBV5-1	TRBJ1-5	.	CASSFTVDQPQHF	TGCGCCAGCAGCTTCACAGTCGATCAGCCCCAGCATTTT
.	TRBV12-3/TRBV12-4	TRBJ2-1	.	CASSFSSLDEQFF	TGTGCCAGCAGTTTCTCTAGCTTAGATGAGCAGTTCTTC
TRBD1	TRBV14	TRBJ2-3	.	CASSQPGTGGAWGDTQYF	TGTGCCAGCAGCCAACCCGGGACAGGGGGCGCCTGGGGAGATACGCAGTATTTT
TRBD1	TRBV24-1	TRBJ1-2	.	CATAGTTGEVDYGYTF	TGTGCCACCGCCGGAACCACAGGGGAAGTGGACTATGGCTACACCTTC
.	TRBV16	TRBJ1-1	.	CASSQSTSEGTEAFF	TGTGCCAGCAGCCAATCAACCAGTGAGGGCACTGAAGCTTTCTTT
.	TRBV4-1	TRBJ1-2	once	CASSQGDSLLFGNYGYTF	TGCGCCAGCAGCCAAGGGGACTCCCTTCTCTTCGGGAACTATGGCTACACCTTC
TRBD1	TRBV15	TRBJ1-5	.	CATSRGTGANQPQHF	TGTGCCACCAGCAGAGGGACAGGCGCTAATCAGCCCCAGCATTTT
.	TRBV5-6	TRBJ1-2	once	CASSLATVGYGYTF	TGTGCCAGCAGCTTGGCCACAGTCGGCTATGGCTACACCTTC
TRBD1	TRBV5-1	TRBJ1-1	.	CASSRQGDTEAFF	TGCGCCAGCAGCCGACAGGGAGACACTGAAGCTTTCTTT
TRBD1	TRBV9	TRBJ1-1	few	CASSVEGAGNTEAFF	TGTGCCAGCAGCGTAGAGGGGGCAGGGAACACTGAAGCTTTCTTT
.	TRBV7-9	TRBJ2-2	.	CASSLGSQRRTGELFF	TGTGCCAGCAGCTTAGGTTCTCAACGGCGGACCGGGGAGCTGTTTTTT
.	TRBV5-4	TRBJ2-1	.	CASRSKGGNEQFF	TGTGCCAGCAGGTCCAAAGGGGGCAATGAGCAGTTCTTC
TRBD1	TRBV6-5	TRBJ2-7	.	CASRHPGTGYEQYF	TGTGCCAGCAGGCATCCCGGGACAGGGTATGAGCAGTACTTC
.	TRBV23-1	TRBJ1-3	.	CASSRDRSGNTIYF	TGCGCCAGCAGCAGAGACAGGTCGGGAAACACCATATATTTT
TRBD2	TRBV7-9	TRBJ2-1	.	CASSLGDYLGEQFF	TGTGCCAGCAGCTTAGGGGACTATTTGGGTGAGCAGTTCTTC
.	TRBV24-1	TRBJ2-1	.	CATSDRGYNEQFF	TGTGCCACCAGTGATAGGGGATACAATGAGCAGTTCTTC
.	TRBV20-1	TRBJ2-1	few	CSAGLANEQFF	TGCAGTGCTGGGCTAGCCAATGAGCAGTTCTTC
TRBD1	TRBV30	TRBJ1-3	.	CAWSLGQGGNTIYF	TGTGCCTGGAGTCTTGGACAGGGAGGAAACACCATATATTTT
.	TRBV2	TRBJ1-2	once	CASNQQGPYGYTF	TGTGCCAGCAATCAACAGGGTCCCTATGGCTACACCTTC
.	TRBV19	TRBJ1-2	.	CATHRGADYGYTF	TGTGCCACACACCGGGGGGCGGACTATGGCTACACCTTC
.	TRBV2	TRBJ1-2	.	CASSESGQGVGYTF	TGTGCCAGCAGTGAAAGTGGGCAAGGGGTTGGCTACACCTTC
TRBD1	TRBV5-1	TRBJ2-7	.	CASSLGTGAYEQYF	TGCGCCAGCAGCTTGGGGACAGGGGCTTACGAGCAGTACTTC
TRBD1	TRBV7-9	TRBJ2-7	.	CASSLGNPGQPYEQYF	TGTGCCAGCAGCTTAGGGAACCCGGGACAGCCTTACGAGCAGTACTTC
.	TRBV28	TRBJ1-4	.	CASSLVYEKLFF	TGTGCCAGCAGTCTGGTCTACGAAAAACTGTTTTTT
TRBD2	TRBV5-1	TRBJ2-3	.	CASSLELAGGTDTQYF	TGCGCCAGCAGCTTGGAACTAGCGGGGGGCACCGATACGCAGTATTTT
TRBD2	TRBV11-2	TRBJ2-1	.	CASSLDMAGGSYNEQFF	TGTGCCAGCAGCTTAGATATGGCGGGAGGGTCCTACAATGAGCAGTTCTTC
.	TRBV4-1	TRBJ2-7	.	CASSDETVPSYEQYF	TGCGCCAGCAGCGATGAGACAGTTCCCTCCTACGAGCAGTACTTC
.	TRBV7-8	TRBJ2-1	.	CASSQRGNEQFF	TGTGCCAGCAGCCAAAGGGGTAATGAGCAGTTCTTC
.	TRBV10-3	TRBJ1-1	.	CAISSQVLTEAFF	TGTGCCATCAGCTCCCAGGTCCTCACTGAAGCTTTCTTT
.	TRBV19	TRBJ2-2	.	CASSITNPRSGELFF	TGTGCCAGTAGTATTACCAACCCCCGGAGCGGGGAGCTGTTTTTT
.	TRBV6-4	TRBJ2-2	.	CASSEQGTNTGELFF	TGTGCCAGCAGTGAACAGGGAACGAACACCGGGGAGCTGTTTTTT